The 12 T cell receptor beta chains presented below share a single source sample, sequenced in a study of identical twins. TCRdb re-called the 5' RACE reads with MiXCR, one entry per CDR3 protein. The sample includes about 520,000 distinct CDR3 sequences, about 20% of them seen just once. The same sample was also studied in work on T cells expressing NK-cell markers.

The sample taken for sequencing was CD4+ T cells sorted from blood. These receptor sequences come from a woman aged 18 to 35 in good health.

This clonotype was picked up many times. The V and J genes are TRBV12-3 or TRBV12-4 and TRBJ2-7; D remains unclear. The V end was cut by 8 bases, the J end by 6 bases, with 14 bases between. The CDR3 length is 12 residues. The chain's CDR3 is CASRAQSGEQYF. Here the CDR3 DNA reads TGTGCCAGCCGTGCCCAGTCGGGCGAGCAGTACTTC.

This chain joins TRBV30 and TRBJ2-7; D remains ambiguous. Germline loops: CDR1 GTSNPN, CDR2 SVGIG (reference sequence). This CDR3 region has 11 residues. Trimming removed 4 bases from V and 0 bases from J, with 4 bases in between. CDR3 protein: CAWTLSYEQYF. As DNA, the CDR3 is TGTGCCTGGACCCTCTCCTACGAGCAGTACTTC.

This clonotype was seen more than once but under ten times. CDR3 amino acids: CATSRDKGLNQPQHF. The CDR3 DNA reads TGTGCCACCAGCAGAGATAAAGGGCTCAATCAGCCCCAGCATTTT. The chain joins TRBV15 to TRBJ1-5; D ambiguous. V shed 0 bases and J shed 3 bases, with 9 bases lying between them. The germline gives CDR1 LNHNV, CDR2 YYDKDF (reference sequence). The CDR3 length is 15 residues.

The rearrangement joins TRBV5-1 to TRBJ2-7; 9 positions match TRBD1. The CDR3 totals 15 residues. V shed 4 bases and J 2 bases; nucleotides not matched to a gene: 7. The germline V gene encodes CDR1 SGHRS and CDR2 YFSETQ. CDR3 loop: CASSPGDREAYEQYF. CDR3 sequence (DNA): TGCGCCAGCAGCCCAGGGGACAGGGAGGCCTACGAGCAGTACTTC.

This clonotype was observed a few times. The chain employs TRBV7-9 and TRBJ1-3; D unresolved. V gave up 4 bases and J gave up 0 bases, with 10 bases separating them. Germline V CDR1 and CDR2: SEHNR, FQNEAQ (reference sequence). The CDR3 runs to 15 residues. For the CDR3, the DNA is TGTGCCAGCAGCTCACTTCGAGCCTCTGGAAACACCATATATTTT. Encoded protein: CASSSLRASGNTIYF.

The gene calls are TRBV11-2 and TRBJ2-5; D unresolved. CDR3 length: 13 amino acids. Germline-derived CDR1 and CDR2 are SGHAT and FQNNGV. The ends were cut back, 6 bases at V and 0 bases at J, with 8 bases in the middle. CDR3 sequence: CASRVWYQETQYF. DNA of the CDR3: TGTGCCAGCAGGGTTTGGTACCAAGAGACCCAGTACTTC. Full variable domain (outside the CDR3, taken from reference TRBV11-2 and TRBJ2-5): EAGVAQSPRYKIIEKRQSVAFWCNPISGHATLYWYQQILGQGPKLLIQFQNNGVVDDSQLPKDRFSAERLKGVDSTLKIQPAKLEDSAVYLCASRVWYQETQYFGPGTRLLVL.

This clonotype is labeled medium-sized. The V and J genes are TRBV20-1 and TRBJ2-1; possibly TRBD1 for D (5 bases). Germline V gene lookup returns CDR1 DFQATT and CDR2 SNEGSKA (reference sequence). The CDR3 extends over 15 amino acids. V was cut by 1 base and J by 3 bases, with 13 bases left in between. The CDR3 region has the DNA TGCAGTGCTAGAGGTGGCAAGGGGCGCTACAATGAGCAGTTCTTC. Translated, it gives CSARGGKGRYNEQFF.

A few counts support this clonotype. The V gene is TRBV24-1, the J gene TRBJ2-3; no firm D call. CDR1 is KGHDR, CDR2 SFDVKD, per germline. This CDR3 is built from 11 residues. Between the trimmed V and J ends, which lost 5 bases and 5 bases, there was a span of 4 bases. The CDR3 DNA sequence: TGTGCCACCAGTGCGCAAGATACGCAGTATTTT. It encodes CATSAQDTQYF.

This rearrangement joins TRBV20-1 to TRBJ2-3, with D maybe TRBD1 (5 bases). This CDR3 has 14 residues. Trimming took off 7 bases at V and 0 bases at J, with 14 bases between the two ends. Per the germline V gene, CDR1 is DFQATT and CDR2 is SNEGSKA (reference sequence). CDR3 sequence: CSGGDSSSTDTQYF. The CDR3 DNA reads TGCAGTGGCGGAGACAGTTCTAGCACAGATACGCAGTATTTT.

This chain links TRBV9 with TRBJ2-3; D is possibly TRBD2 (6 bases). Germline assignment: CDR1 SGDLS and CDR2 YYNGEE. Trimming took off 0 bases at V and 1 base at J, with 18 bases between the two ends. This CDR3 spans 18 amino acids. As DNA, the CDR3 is TGTGCCAGCAGCGTAGGGGGGTCGGCGGGGCCACGCACAGATACGCAGTATTTT. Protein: CASSVGGSAGPRTDTQYF.

In DNA, the CDR3 is TGTGCCAGCAGAAAATCCGGGACAGGCGACACCGGGGAGCTGTTTTTT. It translates to CASRKSGTGDTGELFF. This sequence joins TRBV6-1 and TRBJ2-2, with TRBD1 matching 8 bases. Looked up from germline, CDR1 is MNHNS and CDR2 is SASEGT. The CDR3 loop spans 16 amino acids. V trimming: 6 bases; J trimming: 3 bases; junction bases outside the gene matches: 9.

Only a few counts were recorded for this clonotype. The CDR3 nucleotides are TGTGCCAGCAGCTTAATAGCGTACGAGCAGTACTTC. Protein product: CASSLIAYEQYF. J is TRBJ2-7 and V is TRBV7-2; weak D call: TRBD2 (5 bases). Germline V gene sequence: CDR1 SGHTA, CDR2 FQGNSA. There are 12 residues in the CDR3. The germline V and J ends were trimmed by 2 bases and 4 bases, with 6 bases remaining between them.